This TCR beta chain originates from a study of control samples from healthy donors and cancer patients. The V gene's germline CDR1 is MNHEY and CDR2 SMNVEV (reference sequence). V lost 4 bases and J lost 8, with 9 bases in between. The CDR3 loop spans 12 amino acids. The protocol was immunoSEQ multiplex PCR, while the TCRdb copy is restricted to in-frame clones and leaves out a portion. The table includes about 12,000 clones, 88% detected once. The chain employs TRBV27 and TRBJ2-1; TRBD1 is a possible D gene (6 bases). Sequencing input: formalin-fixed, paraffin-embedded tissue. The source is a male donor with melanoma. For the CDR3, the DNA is TGTGCCAGCAGTTACAGGGCGCATGAGCAGTTCTTC. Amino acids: CASSYRAHEQFF.